A single sample is the source of the 23 T cell receptor beta chains below, sequenced in a study of tumor-infiltrating lymphocytes in primary liver carcinoma. For blood RNA, unsorted whole blood served as the source, and germline DNA was extracted too. cDNA specific to TCR beta was made from 500 ng of total RNA, with a constant-region primer employed for priming. Slightly modified ARM-PCR with three nested multiplex PCR rounds yielded TCR beta libraries. A C-beta reverse primer was combined with TRBV1-TRBV30 forward primers in the first two PCR rounds, and each round had 10 cycles. TCRdb recomputed calls from the multiplex PCR reads with MiXCR, one row per CDR3 protein. The sample has approximately 300,000 distinct CDR3 sequences; approximately 60% are singletons. Sequencing was done on a sample of peripheral blood. These receptors were collected from a man aged 35 to 55 with primary liver carcinoma and hepatitis B virus infection.

The chain employs TRBV6-5 and TRBJ1-1, with a weak D call TRBD1 (5 bases). V lost 10 bases, J lost 1 base, and 13 bases lay in between. CDR1 MNHEY and CDR2 SVGAGI come from the germline V gene. This CDR3 spans 13 amino acids. DNA for the CDR3: TGTGCCAACAAGATGGGGGGGAACACTGAAGCTTTCTTT. Protein sequence: CANKMGGNTEAFF.

Regarding this clonotype: This sequence may be a read error, since a much larger clone differs from it by one base. The CDR3 does not end in the conserved phenylalanine or tryptophan, so this is likely a read error. J is TRBJ2-2 and V is TRBV29-1; D call uncertain. Germline V gene lookup returns CDR1 SQVTM and CDR2 ANQGSEA. The CDR3 loop spans 14 amino acids. V lost 5 bases and J lost 0, with 10 bases in between. The CDR3 sequence is CSVSSTANTGELFY. The CDR3 DNA follows: TGCAGCGTTTCATCTACGGCGAACACCGGGGAGCTGTTTTAT.

The table lists this clonotype with many counts. This chain joins TRBV6-2 or TRBV6-3 and TRBJ1-2; 7 bases match TRBD1. The ends lost 6 bases at V and 6 bases at J; junction bases unmatched: 7. CDR3 length: 13 residues. Germline V gene sequence: CDR1 MNHEY, CDR2 SVGEGT. In DNA, the CDR3 is TGTGCCAGCAGCCCGACAGGGAACGATGGCTACACCTTC. It yields the protein CASSPTGNDGYTF.

The V gene is TRBV12-3 or TRBV12-4, the J gene TRBJ1-2; D may be TRBD1 (5 bases). The CDR3 sequence is 15 residues long. V dropped 10 bases and J dropped 7 bases, with 25 bases sitting between them. The CDR3 nucleotides read TGTGCCAACACCTTAAGTTCTCCGGCCGGGGGTGGCTACACCTTC. This gives the protein CANTLSSPAGGGYTF.

The genes are TRBV29-1 and TRBJ1-2; 9 nucleotides match TRBD1. The trim removed 4 bases at V and 8 bases at J, leaving 5 bases unmatched. CDR3 length: 12 amino acids. Germline-derived CDR1 and CDR2 are SQVTM and ANQGSEA. CDR3 coding DNA: TGCAGCGTTGGACAGGGGGGGCGGGGCTACACCTTC. Translated: CSVGQGGRGYTF.

V is TRBV5-1 and J is TRBJ2-3; 7 nucleotides line up with TRBD2. The V gene end was trimmed by 4 bases and the J gene end by 6 bases; junction bases not matched to a gene: 14. This CDR3 comprises 16 residues. CDR1 and CDR2 from the germline V gene are SGHRS and YFSETQ. The CDR3 DNA sequence: TGCGCCAGCAGCGGGGCCCTGCGGGGGTCCGGCGATACGCAGTATTTT. Translation: CASSGALRGSGDTQYF.

The CDR3 coding sequence is TGCGCCAGCAGCCAAGATGCGTCTAGCGGGAGGGCCGGCACAGATACGCAGTATTTT. As protein: CASSQDASSGRAGTDTQYF. V and J are TRBV4-3 and TRBJ2-3; 12 bases are a match to TRBD2. Germline V gene sequence: CDR1 LGHNA, CDR2 YSLEER. The CDR3 is made up of 19 amino acids. The trim removed 0 bases at V and 1 base at J, leaving 8 bases unmatched.

Concerning this clonotype itself: A much larger clone lies a single base off, so this may be a read error. Written as DNA, the CDR3 is TGTGTCAGCAGTTACAGGTGGACAGGGGAAAAACTGTTTTTT. Amino acids: CVSSYRWTGEKLFF. This chain uses TRBV6-2 or TRBV6-3 with TRBJ1-4; 8 nucleotides line up with TRBD1. The CDR3 spans 14 residues. Germline CDR1 reads MNHEY; CDR2 reads SVGEGT.

This chain connects TRBV6-1 to TRBJ2-5, with 10 bases matching TRBD1. Per germline, CDR1 MNHNS and CDR2 SASEGT. There are 13 residues in the CDR3. The trim removed 7 bases at V and 6 bases at J, leaving 5 bases unmatched. CDR3 coding DNA: TGTGCCAGCAATGACAGGGGGCTAAAGACCCAGTACTTC. Translation gives CASNDRGLKTQYF.

As for this clonotype: An end of the junction differs from the germline gene, which may be a read error. The rearrangement uses TRBV12-3 or TRBV12-4 and TRBJ2-7; no clear D. The CDR3 is 11 amino acids. The CDR3, as DNA: TGTGCCAGCAGTTCCACCCACGAACAGTACTTC. Translation gives CASSSTHEQYF.

As regards this clonotype: The germline gene is not matched at one end of the junction; a read error may be the cause. This chain links TRBV4-2 with TRBJ2-1; 7 bases are shared with TRBD1. Per germline, CDR1 LGHNA and CDR2 YNFKEQ. This CDR3 has 14 amino acids. The CDR3: CASSHTGQFNEEFF. The CDR3 DNA reads TGTGCCAGCAGCCATACGGGACAGTTTAATGAGGAGTTCTTC.

As to this clonotype: One junction end disagrees with the germline gene, perhaps due to a read error. The genes are TRBV4-3 and TRBJ2-7; maybe TRBD1 (6 bases). The germline V gene encodes CDR1 LGHNA and CDR2 YSLEER. This CDR3 has 12 residues. CDR3 coding DNA: TGCGTCAGCAGCCAGAGAGGGGGAGAGCAGTACTTC. Translation: CVSSQRGGEQYF.

The gene calls are TRBV5-1 and TRBJ2-5; D possibly matches TRBD1 or TRBD2 (5 bases each). The CDR3 has 14 residues. Germline V gene data show CDR1 as SGHRS and CDR2 as YFSETQ. Trimming cost V 4 bases and J 3 bases, with 13 bases left between them. CDR3 in amino acids: CASSPGTGKETQYF. CDR3 coding DNA: TGCGCCAGCAGCCCCGGGACCGGGAAAGAGACCCAGTACTTC.

A note on this clonotype: A much larger clonotype is one base distant, so this may be a read error. The rearrangement uses TRBV6-1 and TRBJ1-4; a possible D gene is TRBD1 (5 bases). CDR3 length: 13 residues. Per the germline V gene, CDR1 is MNHNS and CDR2 is SASEGT. CDR3 nucleotides: TGTGTCAGCAGCGGGGCGCGGGGTGAAAAACTGTTTTTT. This translates into CVSSGARGEKLFF.

To note about this clonotype: A much larger clone is a single base away; this may be a read error. The chain recombines TRBV29-1 with TRBJ1-2; D gene uncertain. Per the germline V gene, CDR1 is SQVTM and CDR2 is ANQGSEA. The V end was cut by 4 bases, the J end by 4 bases, with 13 bases between. The CDR3 is 13 amino acids. CDR3 loop: CSVVNGVGYGYTF. As DNA, the CDR3 is TGCAGCGTTGTAAATGGGGTCGGCTATGGCTACACCTTC.

This clonotype came up a few times. The junction does not match germline at one end; this may be a read error. The rearrangement uses TRBV6-5 and TRBJ1-1; 7 bases align to TRBD1. Germline CDR1 is MNHEY and CDR2 is SVGAGI. This CDR3 has 14 amino acids. The CDR3 sequence: CAISVTGKDTEAFF. CDR3 nucleotide sequence: TGTGCCATCAGTGTGACAGGGAAGGACACTGAAGCTTTCTTT.

This sequence joins TRBV13 and TRBJ2-3; TRBD1 matches 8 bases. J gave up 4 bases and V 5 bases, and 11 bases lay outside the gene matches. Germline CDR1 and CDR2: PRHDT and FYEKMQ (reference sequence). The CDR3 extends over 16 amino acids. This CDR3 is CASSPGTGGRADTQYF. CDR3 nucleotide sequence: TGTGCCAGCAGCCCCGGGACAGGAGGGAGAGCAGATACGCAGTATTTT. Looking up the rest from reference TRBV13 and TRBJ2-3 gives the full variable domain: AAGVIQSPRHLIKEKRETATLKCYPIPRHDTVYWYQQGPGQDPQFLISFYEKMQSDKGSIPDRFSAQQFSDYHSELNMSSLELGDSALYFCASSPGTGGRADTQYFGPGTRLTVL.

This clonotype occurred a few times. The gene calls are TRBV28 and TRBJ1-2; TRBD1 aligns across 9 bases. V shed 7 bases and J 7 bases; nucleotides not matched to a gene: 16. CDR3 size: 16 residues. Germline CDR1 and CDR2: MDHEN and SYDVKM. CDR3 amino acids: CASITPRTGVFGGYTF. The DNA for the CDR3 is TGTGCCAGCATCACCCCCCGGACAGGGGTTTTTGGTGGCTACACCTTC.

The V call is TRBV12-3 or TRBV12-4, the J call TRBJ2-2; 11 nucleotides align to TRBD2. J gave up 3 bases and V 5 bases, and 5 bases lay outside the gene matches. The CDR3 loop spans 16 amino acids. In nucleotides, the CDR3 is TGTGCCAGCAGTCCTAGCGGGAGGCGCCACACCGGGGAGCTGTTTTTT. This sequence encodes CASSPSGRRHTGELFF.

To note about this clonotype: The conserved phenylalanine or tryptophan normally closing the CDR3 is absent here, so this likely arose from a read error. Because the CDR3's place on the DNA is in doubt, the DNA is left out and the CDR3 is given as listed by TCRdb. The genes are TRBV10-1 and TRBJ2-7; TRBD1, as called in the table, went unchecked against the DNA. The CDR3 region is 14 residues in length, termini included. From germline, CDR1 is WNHNN and CDR2 SYGVQD (reference sequence). The CDR3 is CASSGGTGIYEQNL.

In regard to this clonotype: A single base separates this from a much larger clone, so it may be a read error. J is TRBJ1-1 and V is TRBV6-2 or TRBV6-3, with TRBD1 as a possible D gene (5 bases). Germline V gives CDR1 MNHEY, CDR2 SVGEGT. The CDR3 contains 15 residues. The CDR3 nucleotides are TGTACCAGCCTGACCCAGGGAAGGAGAAACACTGAAGCTTTCTTT. It specifies CTSLTQGRRNTEAFF.

This clonotype appeared once. A much larger clone differs by one base, so this may be a read error. The rearrangement joins TRBV6-1 to TRBJ1-1, with D uncertain. Germline V gives CDR1 MNHNS, CDR2 SASEGT. Trimming pared 8 bases from V and 1 base from J, leaving 17 bases between. The CDR3 is made up of 15 amino acids. CDR3 sequence reads: CASGRTDGPNTEAFF. The CDR3 DNA sequence: TGTGCCAGCGGTAGGACGGACGGCCCGAACACTGAAGCTTTCTTT.

This clonotype occurred many times. The chain couples TRBV4-3 to TRBJ2-7; TRBD2 agrees at 8 bases. Per germline, CDR1 LGHNA and CDR2 YSLEER. V was pared by 0 bases and J by 2 bases, with 3 bases of the junction left unmatched. The CDR3 consists of 15 residues. CDR3 region: CASSQEAGGTYEQYF. The CDR3 region has the DNA TGCGCCAGCAGCCAAGAGGCGGGAGGAACCTACGAGCAGTACTTC.